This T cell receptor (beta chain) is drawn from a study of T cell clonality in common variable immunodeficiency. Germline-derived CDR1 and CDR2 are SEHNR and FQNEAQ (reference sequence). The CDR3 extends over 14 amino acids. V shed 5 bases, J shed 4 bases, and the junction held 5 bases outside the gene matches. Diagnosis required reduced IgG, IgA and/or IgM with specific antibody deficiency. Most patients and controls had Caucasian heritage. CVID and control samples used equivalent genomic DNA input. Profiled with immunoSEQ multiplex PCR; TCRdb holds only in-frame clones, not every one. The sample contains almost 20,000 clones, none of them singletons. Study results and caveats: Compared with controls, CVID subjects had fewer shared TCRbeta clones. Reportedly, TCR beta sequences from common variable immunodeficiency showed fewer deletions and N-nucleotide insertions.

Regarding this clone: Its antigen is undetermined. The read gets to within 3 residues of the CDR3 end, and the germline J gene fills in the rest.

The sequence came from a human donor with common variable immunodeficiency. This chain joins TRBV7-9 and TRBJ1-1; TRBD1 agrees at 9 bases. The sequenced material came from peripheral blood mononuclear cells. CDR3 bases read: TGTGCCAGCAGCCACGGACAGGGGCCCACTGAA. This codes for CASSHGQGPTE. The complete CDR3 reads CASSHGQGPTEAFF.